One sample yielded the 9 T cell receptor beta chains listed below, sequenced in a study of brain T cells in children with intractable seizures. Time point meaning: blood from clinic visit 5 months post-surgery; TSC patient then seizure free. Profiled with immunoSEQ multiplex PCR; TCRdb holds only in-frame clones, not every one. The data contain about 340,000 clones, over 90% of them singletons. The sequenced sample was peripheral blood, obtained approximately 5 months after surgery. Receptors were obtained from a boy younger than two with tuberous sclerosis and intractable seizures.

The genes are TRBV30 and TRBJ1-1, with D maybe TRBD1 (5 bases). Germline CDR1 and CDR2: GTSNPN and SVGIG (reference sequence). This CDR3 is 13 amino acids long. Trimming stripped 3 bases from V and 3 bases from J, with 11 bases between. CDR3 sequence reads: CAWSPGTDTEAFF. CDR3 nucleotides: TGTGCCTGGAGCCCAGGGACGGACACTGAAGCTTTCTTT. Filled out from reference TRBV30 and TRBJ1-1, the complete variable domain reads SQTIHQWPATLVQPVGSPLSLECTVEGTSNPNLYWYRQAAGRGLQLLFYSVGIGQISSEVPQNLSASRPQDRQFILSSKKLLLSDSGFYLCAWSPGTDTEAFFGQGTRLTVV.

As to this clone: The same CDR3 can be traced to other DNA sequences in this sample. The chain is built from TRBV5-1 and TRBJ1-1; D call uncertain. Trimming cost V 1 base and J 1 base, with 11 bases left between them. The CDR3 runs 15 residues. Per germline, CDR1 SGHRS and CDR2 YFSETQ. The CDR3 nucleotides read TGCGCCAGCAGCTTGACGTCACCCCGGAACACTGAAGCTTTCTTT. Its protein product is CASSLTSPRNTEAFF.

This clone was observed a single time. The rearrangement links TRBV3-1 (or the pseudogene TRBV3-2) to TRBJ2-3; 7 nucleotides line up with TRBD2. The CDR3 contains 14 residues. Looked up from germline, CDR1 is LGHDT and CDR2 is YNNKEL (reference sequence). V dropped 2 bases and J dropped 2; count of bases not matched to a gene: 1. The CDR3 nucleotides read TGTGCCAGCAGCCAACTAGCGGACACAGATACGCAGTATTTT. Translation gives CASSQLADTDTQYF.

The chain couples TRBV7-9 to TRBJ2-3, with TRBD2 matching 9 bases. Germline CDR1 SEHNR, CDR2 FQNEAQ (reference sequence). CDR3 size: 17 residues. The J segment lost 1 base and the V segment lost 1 base, leaving 6 bases of the junction unmatched. The DNA for the CDR3 is TGTGCCAGCAGCTTAGATCTAGCGGGGCCCCGCACAGATACGCAGTATTTT. Translating it yields CASSLDLAGPRTDTQYF.

The chain employs TRBV5-1 and TRBJ2-7; 7 positions agree with TRBD1. Unmatched junction bases numbered 12, after V lost 7 bases and J lost 5 bases. CDR3 length: 14 amino acids. Germline values: CDR1 SGHRS, CDR2 YFSETQ. The CDR3 spells CASSGTGVIHEQYF. The CDR3, as DNA: TGCGCCAGCTCGGGTACAGGGGTTATCCACGAGCAGTACTTC.

V and J are TRBV24-1 and TRBJ2-1, with 14 positions matching TRBD2. The junction had 5 bases not matched to a gene; V was cut back by 4 bases and J by 10 bases. CDR1 is KGHDR and CDR2 is SFDVKD in the germline V gene. CDR3 length: 15 amino acids. CDR3 in DNA: TGTGCCACCAGTGACCGGGGACTAGCGGGAGAGGAGCAGTTCTTC. Translation: CATSDRGLAGEEQFF.

The sample holds one count of this clone. The chain is built from TRBV24-1 and TRBJ2-2, with D unresolved. The CDR3 loop spans 15 amino acids. Trimming left V 0 bases short and J 4 bases short, with 8 bases between. Germline V gene lookup returns CDR1 KGHDR and CDR2 SFDVKD. CDR3 bases: TGTGCCACCAGTGATTTGGAGGACGCCACCGGGGAGCTGTTTTTT. Translated, it gives CATSDLEDATGELFF.

This chain links TRBV29-1 with TRBJ1-1; 7 bases align to TRBD1. This CDR3 has 13 amino acids. Germline V lookup: CDR1 SQVTM, CDR2 ANQGSEA. With 5 bases clipped from V and 2 bases from J, the junction kept 5 bases outside the gene matches. This chain's CDR3 is CSVLGQTNTEAFF. The DNA for the CDR3 is TGCAGCGTTTTGGGACAGACAAACACTGAAGCTTTCTTT.

V gene TRBV11-3 combines with J gene TRBJ2-3; tentative D call: TRBD1 (5 bases). Germline V lookup: CDR1 SGHNT, CDR2 YENEEA. The ends were cut back, 0 bases at V and 4 bases at J, with 8 bases in the middle. CDR3 size: 14 residues. The CDR3 region has the DNA TGTGCCAGCAGCTTAGAAGGGGCCGCAGATACGCAGTATTTT. Protein: CASSLEGAADTQYF.